This TCR beta chain came from a study of naive and memory T cell subsets. Trimming shortened V by 3 bases and J by 3 bases, and 9 bases separated the two germline ends. The CDR3 spans 13 residues. Germline V gene sequence: CDR1 SNHLY, CDR2 FYNNEI. Documented treatment: skin biopsy from PPD injection site in Mantoux-positive individual. An oligonucleotide containing a UMI was ligated to the 3' end of TCR cDNA. This clonotype was seen ten or more times. Four PCR rounds used nested alpha and beta constant region primers plus the SP2 primer. TCRdb passed the UMI-ligation and nested PCR reads through MiXCR, listing each CDR3 protein once. The sample holds about 37,000 distinct CDR3 sequences; 9.5% to 12% are singletons and the top ten take roughly 3.9%.

The TCR sequence derives from an adult in good health. This sequence joins TRBV2 and TRBJ2-7; D is unclear. The specimen was skin, collected from a tuberculin skin test site. Here the CDR3 reads CASSDGHFYEQYF. The CDR3 bases are TGTGCCAGCAGTGACGGCCACTTCTACGAGCAGTACTTC.